This section outlines one T cell receptor beta chain sequence together with its context. RNA totalling about 0.45 to 1 ug underwent reverse transcription with random hexamers. TCRdb reprocessed the immunoSEQ multiplex PCR reads with MiXCR, giving one entry per CDR3 protein. Among some 200,000 distinct CDR3 sequences listed, over 75% were seen once. V trimming: 4 bases; J trimming: 0 bases; junction bases outside the gene matches: 4. Per germline, CDR1 SGHNT and CDR2 YYREEE (reference sequence). The CDR3 runs 14 residues. This entry is derived from a study of CD8 T cells in Susac syndrome. Sequencing of TCR beta covered CD8+ and CD4+ T cells obtained from blood. The CD8+ and CD4+ T cells were isolated magnetically using a negative isolation approach, whereas the TEMRA cells were enriched by FACS.

The rearrangement links TRBV5-4 to TRBJ2-7; 7 bases map to TRBD1. Source material: CD4+ T cells from PBMCs. The clonotype comes from a human donor with Susac syndrome. In DNA, the CDR3 is TGTGCCAGCAGCGAGACAGGGAACTCCTACGAGCAGTACTTC. This gives the protein CASSETGNSYEQYF.